The rows below give T cell receptor beta chains drawn from one sample of a study of untreated major depressive disorder. Assay: immunoSEQ multiplex PCR; the TCRdb copy retains only in-frame clones and omits some. Of around 13,000 clones in the sample, 80% to 95% were seen once. What was sequenced was CD4+ T cells from PBMCs. Receptor source: a man under 40 with major depressive disorder. Each CDR3 is given with its conserved first and last residue. D genes are given only for firm matches. Only part of the rows carry a size: once, few, many, or a class if the clone is expanded.

clone size	D gene	V gene	J gene	CDR3 DNA	CDR3 protein
.	TRBD2	TRBV5-1	TRBJ2-5	TGCGCCAGTTTAGCGGGATCCGGGGAGACCCAGTACTTC	CASLAGSGETQYF
.	TRBD2	TRBV5-1	TRBJ2-2	TGCGCCAGCAGCACCGAGACTAGCGCTTACACCGGGGAGCTGTTTTTT	CASSTETSAYTGELFF
.	TRBD1	TRBV10-2	TRBJ1-1	TGCGCCAGCAAACTAGACAGGGCGGCCTGGCGGGCTTTCTTT	CASKLDRAAWRAFF
.	.	TRBV5-4	TRBJ2-3	TGTGCCAGCAGCTTGGGGGGACTCGCAAACACAGATACGCAGTATTTT	CASSLGGLANTDTQYF
few	TRBD2	TRBV6-1	TRBJ2-1	TGTGCCAGCAGTGAAGGGCCGGGGGGAGAGCAGTTCTTC	CASSEGPGGEQFF
.	TRBD1	TRBV5-4	TRBJ1-6	TGTGCCAGCAGATCCGGGACAGTAAATTCACCCCTCCACTTT	CASRSGTVNSPLHF
.	TRBD2	TRBV6-6	TRBJ2-5	TGTGCCAGCGGCCTCACTAGCGGGGTAGAGACCCAGTACTTC	CASGLTSGVETQYF
.	TRBD1	TRBV27	TRBJ1-5	TGTGCCAGCCGGGACAGGGGGCTTTTTAATCAGCCCCAGCATTTT	CASRDRGLFNQPQHF
once	.	TRBV6-5	TRBJ1-2	TGTGCCAGCAGTTACTCGGCCAGGGACGATGGCTACACCTTC	CASSYSARDDGYTF
once	.	TRBV5-1	TRBJ1-5	TGCGCCAGCAGCTTGGGACCGCAAGATCAGCCCCAGCATTTT	CASSLGPQDQPQHF
once	.	TRBV5-8	TRBJ1-4	TGTGCCAGCAGCCCACCCACCCTTTCAACTAATGAAAAACTGTTTTTT	CASSPPTLSTNEKLFF
.	TRBD1	TRBV7-9	TRBJ2-7	TGTGCCAGCAGCCCCTTCAGGGGGCGGCTCCACGAGCAGTACTTC	CASSPFRGRLHEQYF
.	.	TRBV2	TRBJ2-7	TGTGCCAGCAAACGGCAGGGTTACGAGCAGTACTTC	CASKRQGYEQYF
.	TRBD2	TRBV4-2	TRBJ2-7	TGTGCCAGCAGCCAAGGTGGGGGGGGAACCTACTACGAGCAGTACTTC	CASSQGGGGTYYEQYF
once	TRBD1	TRBV11-1	TRBJ2-4	TGTGCCAGCAGCTCACAGGGGGCCAAAAACATTCAGTACTTC	CASSSQGAKNIQYF
.	.	TRBV6-6	TRBJ2-2	TGTGCCAGCAGTTACCCAGACAGATTCCTGTTTTTT	CASSYPDRFLFF
.	.	TRBV7-6	TRBJ2-2	TGTGCCAGCAGCTCCCCAGCCAGGGAGAGGACCGGGGAGCTGTTTTTT	CASSSPARERTGELFF
.	.	TRBV30	TRBJ1-5	TGTGCCTGGAGCCTAATTACAGATCAGCCCCAGCATTTT	CAWSLITDQPQHF
.	.	TRBV7-6	TRBJ1-1	TGTGCCAGCAGCTTGCGGGCCACCACTGAAGCTTTCTTT	CASSLRATTEAFF
.	.	TRBV5-1	TRBJ1-1	TGCGCCAGCAGCACTGGAGGGGCCGGGAACACTGAAGCTTTCTTT	CASSTGGAGNTEAFF
once	TRBD1	TRBV5-1	TRBJ1-6	TGCGCCAGCAGCTTATGGACAGGGGGCGAGAATCGGAATTCACCCCTCCACTTT	CASSLWTGGENRNSPLHF
.	.	TRBV28	TRBJ2-1	TGTGCCAGCAGTTTACGAGCCAATGAGCAGTTCTTC	CASSLRANEQFF
once	TRBD2	TRBV19	TRBJ2-3	TGTGCCAGTAGTTCAATGAGGGCTAGCGGGGGGCTCCTAGGCACAGATACGCAGTATTTT	CASSSMRASGGLLGTDTQYF
once	.	TRBV6-1	TRBJ2-2	TGTGCCAGCAGGTCCGGGTTCCGCACCGGGGAGCTGTTTTTT	CASRSGFRTGELFF
.	.	TRBV30	TRBJ1-2	TGTGCCTGGAGTGTAACCGGGGCCAGTCCTTACTATGGCTACACCTTC	CAWSVTGASPYYGYTF
.	TRBD1	TRBV5-5	TRBJ1-6	TGTGCCAGCAGCTTGGGACAGGGGTATAATTCACCCCTCCACTTT	CASSLGQGYNSPLHF
.	.	TRBV9	TRBJ1-1	TGTGCCAGCAGCGTAGAGGGAACTACCACTGAAGCTTTCTTT	CASSVEGTTTEAFF
.	.	TRBV6-5	TRBJ2-2	TGTGCCAGCAGTTACCCGCCCCACGGGGAGCTGTTTTTT	CASSYPPHGELFF
.	.	TRBV7-2	TRBJ2-7	TGTGCCAGCAGCTTAAGGAGGGGGAGCTCCTACGAGCAGTACTTC	CASSLRRGSSYEQYF
.	TRBD2	TRBV9	TRBJ2-2	TGTGCCAGCAGCGTAGCAGACCCTCAGCGGGGCTTTCTCGCGAACACCGGGGAGCTGTTTTTT	CASSVADPQRGFLANTGELFF
once	.	TRBV18	TRBJ2-5	TGTGCCAGCTCACCCCCTCGGGGTAGCGCAGAGACCCAGTACTTC	CASSPPRGSAETQYF
once	TRBD1	TRBV6-1	TRBJ1-2	TGTGCCAGCAGTGATGGGACAGGCCTCTATGGCTACACCTTC	CASSDGTGLYGYTF
.	.	TRBV5-1	TRBJ1-2	TGCGCCAGCAGCTTGGACGGCTATGGCTACACCTTC	CASSLDGYGYTF
.	.	TRBV5-1	TRBJ2-5	TGCGCCAGCAGCTTGGATGGGACGAGGGGGAGAGAGACCCAGTACTTC	CASSLDGTRGRETQYF
.	.	TRBV13	TRBJ1-4	TGTGCCAGCAGCTGGCCCCTATTCCTTGGGGGTGAAAAACTGTTTTTT	CASSWPLFLGGEKLFF